Here is one T cell receptor (beta chain) with its context. Its specificity is unknown. This record belongs to a study of T cells in Graves' hyperthyroidism and ophthalmopathy. Notes on the study in general: Ophthalmopathy was distinguished from stable hyperthyroidism by 13 V-J signatures. Blood samples included most of the expanded thyroid clonotypes exceeding 0.001. Model output signaled ophthalmopathy a median approximately 6 months ahead of onset.

The length of the CDR3 is 16 residues. V dropped 8 bases and J dropped 5; count of bases not matched to a gene: 15. Germline values: CDR1 SGHTA, CDR2 FQGTGA. Regions amplified from RNA transcripts were the TCR beta CDR3 regions. HTBI primers drove first-round RT-PCR of the TCR CDR3. TCRdb independently ran MiXCR on the multiplex PCR reads; one entry per CDR3 protein. The sample yields 600,000 to 700,000 distinct CDR3 sequences, 45% seen once. Patients having uncontrolled infection, another autoimmune disease, pregnancy or lactation were not included. Sequencing used peripheral blood or thyroid tissue (not recorded which). The J gene is TRBJ2-7, the V gene TRBV7-3; TRBD2 agrees at 10 bases. The clonotype comes from an adult man with Graves' disease, either hyperthyroidism or ophthalmopathy (not recorded which). The CDR3, as DNA: TGTGCCAGCTCTGGCCCTTCTAGCGGGAGTTCCCACGAGCAGTACTTC. This sequence encodes CASSGPSSGSSHEQYF.